A selection of T cell receptor beta chains follows, all from one sample in a study of T cell responses to AZD1222 COVID-19 vaccine. Data came from immunoSEQ multiplex PCR; TCRdb stores just in-frame clones and leaves some out. This sample has 150,000 or so clones, with about nine tenths found just once. The sample was peripheral blood, taken on day 0 of AZD1222 vaccination. The receptor set was obtained from an adult in good health. Both conserved end residues are part of each CDR3. The D gene is left open where the match is weak. Clone size, where shown, is once, few, many, or a class for clones that have expanded.

clone_size	j_call	d_call	v_call	cdr3_nt	cdr3_aa
.	TRBJ2-7	.	TRBV30	TGTGCCTGGAGTAGCTTGAGAGAGCAGTACTTC	CAWSSLREQYF
.	TRBJ1-6	.	TRBV14	TGTGCCAGCAGCCAAGACCCCCCGGGAAAATCACCCCTCCACTTT	CASSQDPPGKSPLHF
once	TRBJ1-6	TRBD1	TRBV19	TGTGCCACCGGAGGACAGGGGGGTTTCAATTCACCCCTCCACTTT	CATGGQGGFNSPLHF
.	TRBJ2-3	.	TRBV15	TGTGCCACCAGCAGAGATCGGGGTGGAACAGATACGCAGTATTTT	CATSRDRGGTDTQYF
.	TRBJ1-6	TRBD1	TRBV6-5	TGTGCCAGCAGGACCCGGGACAGGGGGTCACCCCTCCACTTT	CASRTRDRGSPLHF
.	TRBJ2-7	.	TRBV7-9	TGTGCCAGCAGCTCCGCTAAGTATGGCGAGCAGTACTTC	CASSSAKYGEQYF
few	TRBJ1-1	TRBD1	TRBV11-3	TGTGCCAGCAGCTTTGGACAGGGGAAAGAAGCTTTCTTT	CASSFGQGKEAFF
.	TRBJ1-2	.	TRBV5-6	TGTGCCAGCAGCCCCGAGGGAGTTAACTATGGCTACACCTTC	CASSPEGVNYGYTF
.	TRBJ1-2	TRBD1	TRBV25-1	TGTGCCAGCAGTAAAAACAGGGGTAGTGGCTATGGCTACACCTTC	CASSKNRGSGYGYTF
.	TRBJ1-2	TRBD1	TRBV2	TGTGCCAGCAGTGAGACTCGACAGGGAGGGGACTATGGCTACACCTTC	CASSETRQGGDYGYTF
.	TRBJ1-1	.	TRBV5-4	TGTGCCAGCAGGGACGGGACACGGTGGGAAGCTTTCTTT	CASRDGTRWEAFF
.	TRBJ1-2	.	TRBV6-5	TGTGCCAGCAGTTACTCGAGACACCCTACTTATGGCTACACCTTC	CASSYSRHPTYGYTF
.	TRBJ1-6	.	TRBV6-5	TGTGCCAGCAGTTACACCGGACACAATAATTCACCCCTCCACTTT	CASSYTGHNNSPLHF
.	TRBJ1-2	.	TRBV2	TGTGCCAGCAGTGAAGGCAGGGGCTATGGCTACACCTTC	CASSEGRGYGYTF
.	TRBJ1-2	.	TRBV29-1	TGCAGCGTTGGCGGCCCATATGGCTACACCTTC	CSVGGPYGYTF
.	TRBJ2-7	TRBD1	TRBV28	TGTGCCAGCAGCGACCGGGACAGGGCCTCCTACGAGCAGTACTTC	CASSDRDRASYEQYF
once	TRBJ2-3	.	TRBV5-1	TGCGCCAGCGGGAGTGGGGGCAGTAGCACAGATACGCAGTATTTT	CASGSGGSSTDTQYF
once	TRBJ1-6	.	TRBV7-2	TGTGCCAGCAGCTTAGAAGGTTCGAGGTGGAATTCACCCCTCCACTTT	CASSLEGSRWNSPLHF
.	TRBJ2-7	TRBD2	TRBV6-1	TGTGCCAGCAGTGGTCAACTAGCGGGAAGAAGGAACGAGCAGTACTTC	CASSGQLAGRRNEQYF
.	TRBJ1-2	.	TRBV5-4	TGTGCCAGCACCCCCAGCGCGAACTATGGCTACACCTTC	CASTPSANYGYTF
.	TRBJ2-3	.	TRBV20-1	TGCAGTGCTAGTTCCTTAAACCGAGGTACGCAGTATTTT	CSASSLNRGTQYF
few	TRBJ1-3	TRBD1	TRBV5-4	TGTGCCAGCAGCTTTGACAGGGGGTCTGGAAACACCATATATTTT	CASSFDRGSGNTIYF
.	TRBJ1-5	.	TRBV15	TGTGCCACCAGCAGAGGCGGTGGGGATTCGACCCAGCATTTT	CATSRGGGDSTQHF
.	TRBJ1-4	.	TRBV27	TGTGCCAGCAGTCCCCCGGTCGGGGATGGAAATGAAAAACTGTTTTTT	CASSPPVGDGNEKLFF
.	TRBJ2-5	.	TRBV7-2	TGTGCCAGCAGCTCAGACAGGACGAGGGAGACCCAGTACTTC	CASSSDRTRETQYF
.	TRBJ2-5	.	TRBV5-5	TGTGCCAGCTTCTCCGGGATTGGATTCGGGGAGACCCAGTACTTC	CASFSGIGFGETQYF
once	TRBJ1-3	.	TRBV28	TGTGCCAGCAGTCCCTCCGACAAATCTGGAAACACCATATATTTT	CASSPSDKSGNTIYF